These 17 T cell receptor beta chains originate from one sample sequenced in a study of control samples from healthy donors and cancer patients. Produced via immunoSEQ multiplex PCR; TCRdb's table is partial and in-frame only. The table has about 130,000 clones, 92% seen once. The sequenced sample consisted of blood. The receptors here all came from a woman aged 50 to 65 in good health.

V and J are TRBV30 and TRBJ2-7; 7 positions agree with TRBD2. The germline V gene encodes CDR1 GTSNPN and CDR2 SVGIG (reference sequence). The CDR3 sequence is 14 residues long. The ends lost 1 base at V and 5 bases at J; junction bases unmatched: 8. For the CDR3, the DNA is TGTGCCTGGAGTGCAAGCGGGACTGCACACGAGCAGTACTTC. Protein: CAWSASGTAHEQYF.

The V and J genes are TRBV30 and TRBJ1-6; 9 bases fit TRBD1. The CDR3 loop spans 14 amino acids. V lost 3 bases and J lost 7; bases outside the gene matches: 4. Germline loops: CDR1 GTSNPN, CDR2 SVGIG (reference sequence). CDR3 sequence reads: CAWRETGGNSPLHF. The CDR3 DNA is TGTGCCTGGAGGGAGACAGGGGGAAATTCACCCCTCCACTTT.

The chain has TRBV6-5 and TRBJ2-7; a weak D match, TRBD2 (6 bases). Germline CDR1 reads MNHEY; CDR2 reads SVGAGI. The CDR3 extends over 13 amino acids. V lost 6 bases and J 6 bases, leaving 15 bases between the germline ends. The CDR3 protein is CASRKAGGGEQYF. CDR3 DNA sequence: TGTGCCAGCAGGAAAGCGGGTGGGGGCGAGCAGTACTTC.

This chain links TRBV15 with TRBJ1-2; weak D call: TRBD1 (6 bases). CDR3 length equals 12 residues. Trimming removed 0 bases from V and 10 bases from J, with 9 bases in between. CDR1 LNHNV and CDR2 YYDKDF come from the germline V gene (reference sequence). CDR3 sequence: CATSRDGGVYTF. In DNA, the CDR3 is TGTGCCACCAGCAGAGATGGGGGCGTCTACACCTTC.

The CDR3 DNA follows: TGTGCCAGCAGCAACCTTGGCAGGCGCCACATTCAGTACTTC. Translated, it gives CASSNLGRRHIQYF. The V and J genes are TRBV11-2 and TRBJ2-4, with no clear D. V lost 5 bases and J lost 8, with 16 bases in between. From germline, CDR1 is SGHAT and CDR2 FQNNGV. The CDR3 extends over 14 amino acids.

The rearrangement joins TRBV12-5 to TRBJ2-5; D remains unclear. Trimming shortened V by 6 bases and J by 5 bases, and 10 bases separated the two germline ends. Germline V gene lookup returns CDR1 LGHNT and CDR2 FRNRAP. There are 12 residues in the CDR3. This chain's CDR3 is CASGPDRETQYF. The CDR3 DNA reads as TGTGCTAGTGGCCCCGATCGGGAGACCCAGTACTTC.

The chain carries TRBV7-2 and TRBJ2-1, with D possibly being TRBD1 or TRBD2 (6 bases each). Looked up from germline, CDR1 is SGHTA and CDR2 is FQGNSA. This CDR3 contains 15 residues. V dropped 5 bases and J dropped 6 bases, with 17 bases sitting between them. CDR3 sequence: CASSGGTSRGNEQFF. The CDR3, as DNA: TGTGCCAGCAGCGGGGGGACCTCCAGGGGCAATGAGCAGTTCTTC.

This CDR3 is CASSLTAVIGYTF. Here the CDR3 DNA reads TGTGCCAGCAGCCTCACGGCCGTTATTGGCTACACCTTC. This chain connects TRBV14 to TRBJ1-2; no definite D call. The CDR3 runs to 13 residues. Trimming removed 4 bases from V and 7 bases from J, with 13 bases in between. Germline CDR1 SGHDN, CDR2 FVKESK. Full variable domain (remainder filled in from reference TRBV14 and TRBJ1-2): EAGVTQFPSHSVIEKGQTVTLRCDPISGHDNLYWYRRVMGKEIKFLLHFVKESKQDESGMPNNRFLAERTGGTYSTLKVQPAELEDSGVYFCASSLTAVIGYTFGSGTRLTVV.

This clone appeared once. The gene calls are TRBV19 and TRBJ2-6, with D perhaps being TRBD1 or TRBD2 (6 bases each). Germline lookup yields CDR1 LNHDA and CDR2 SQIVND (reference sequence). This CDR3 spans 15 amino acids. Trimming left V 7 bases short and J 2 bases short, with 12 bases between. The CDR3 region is CASTPGAPGANVLTF. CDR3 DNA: TGTGCCAGTACTCCGGGGGCACCTGGGGCCAACGTCCTGACTTTC.

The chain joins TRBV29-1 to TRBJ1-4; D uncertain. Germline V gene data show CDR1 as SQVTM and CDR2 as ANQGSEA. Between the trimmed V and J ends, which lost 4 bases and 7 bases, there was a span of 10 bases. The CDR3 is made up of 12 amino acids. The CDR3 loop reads CSVALIGEKLFF. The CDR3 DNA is TGCAGCGTTGCCTTAATAGGTGAAAAACTGTTTTTT.

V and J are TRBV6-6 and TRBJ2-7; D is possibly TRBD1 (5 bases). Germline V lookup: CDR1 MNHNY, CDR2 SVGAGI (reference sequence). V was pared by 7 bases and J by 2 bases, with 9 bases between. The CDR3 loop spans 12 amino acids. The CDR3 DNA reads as TGTGCCAGCAAAGACAGTGCCTACGAGCAGTACTTC. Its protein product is CASKDSAYEQYF.

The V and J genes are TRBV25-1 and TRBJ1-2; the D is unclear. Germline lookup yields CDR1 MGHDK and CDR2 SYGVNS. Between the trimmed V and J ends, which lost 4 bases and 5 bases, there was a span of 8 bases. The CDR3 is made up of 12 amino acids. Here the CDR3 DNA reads TGTGCCAGCAGTGGGCGGACGTATGGCTACACCTTC. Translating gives CASSGRTYGYTF.

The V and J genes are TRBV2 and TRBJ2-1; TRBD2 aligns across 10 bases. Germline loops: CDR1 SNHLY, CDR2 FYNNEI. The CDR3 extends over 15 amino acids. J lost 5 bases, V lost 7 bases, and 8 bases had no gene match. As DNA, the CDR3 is TGTGCCAGCACGAAGAGGACTAGCGGCAACAATGAGCAGTTCTTC. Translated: CASTKRTSGNNEQFF.

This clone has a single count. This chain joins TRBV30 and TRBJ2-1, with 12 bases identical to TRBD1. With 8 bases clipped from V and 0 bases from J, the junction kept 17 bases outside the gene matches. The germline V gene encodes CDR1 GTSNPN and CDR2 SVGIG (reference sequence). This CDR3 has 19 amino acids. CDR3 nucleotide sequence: TGTGCCGGGGGGGGAGGGGGACAGGGGGCCTATAACTCCTACAATGAGCAGTTCTTC. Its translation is CAGGGGGQGAYNSYNEQFF.

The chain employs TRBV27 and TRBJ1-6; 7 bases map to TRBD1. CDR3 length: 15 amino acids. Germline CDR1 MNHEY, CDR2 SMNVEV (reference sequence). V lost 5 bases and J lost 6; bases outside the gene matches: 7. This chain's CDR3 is CASSPREGANSPLHF. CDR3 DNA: TGTGCCAGCAGTCCCCGGGAGGGGGCTAATTCACCCCTCCACTTT.

The CDR3: CASSEVFSSSYNSPLHF. The CDR3 region has the DNA TGTGCCAGCAGTGAAGTTTTCTCAAGCTCCTATAATTCACCCCTCCACTTT. The gene calls are TRBV2 and TRBJ1-6; D gene unclear. CDR1 is SNHLY and CDR2 is FYNNEI in the germline V gene. The V end lost 1 base, the J end lost 0 bases, and 10 bases lay between the germline ends. This CDR3 is 17 amino acids long.

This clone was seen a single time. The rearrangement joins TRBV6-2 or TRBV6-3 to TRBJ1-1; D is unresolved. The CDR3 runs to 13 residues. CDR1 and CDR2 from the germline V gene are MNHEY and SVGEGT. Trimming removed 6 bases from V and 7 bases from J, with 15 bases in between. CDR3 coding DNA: TGTGCCAGCAGCCCTTTAAACAATTATGAAGCTTTCTTT. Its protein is CASSPLNNYEAFF.